The 32 T cell receptor beta chains reported below all come from one sample, sequenced in a study of cytomegalovirus exposure and HLA in healthy donors. The primer mix had 60 Vbeta and 13 Jbeta primers. The data were produced by immunoSEQ multiplex PCR, yet TCRdb's version contains in-frame clones alone and is incomplete. This sample has 150,000 to 200,000 clones, with about 80% found just once. The sample was PBMCs. The receptors shown here come from a woman between 40 and 50 years old in good health and CMV-seronegative.

Only one count was recorded for this clone. V and J are TRBV6-5 and TRBJ2-7, with 7 nucleotides matching TRBD1. The J segment lost 2 bases and the V segment lost 0 bases, leaving 4 bases of the junction unmatched. The germline CDR1 and CDR2 sequences are MNHEY and SVGAGI. The CDR3 covers 15 residues. CDR3 bases: TGTGCCAGCAGTTACTCAGTACAGGGGACCTACGAGCAGTACTTC. This gives the protein CASSYSVQGTYEQYF.

V and J are TRBV7-9 and TRBJ1-1; D is unresolved. The CDR3 runs to 14 residues. The germline V and J ends were trimmed by 0 bases and 1 base, with 6 bases remaining between them. Germline-derived CDR1 and CDR2 are SEHNR and FQNEAQ (reference sequence). The CDR3 DNA is TGTGCCAGCAGCTTAGCGGCCAAGAACACTGAAGCTTTCTTT. As protein: CASSLAAKNTEAFF.

The chain is built from TRBV28 and TRBJ1-2, with 11 bases matching TRBD1. With 5 bases clipped from V and 5 bases from J, the junction kept 7 bases outside the gene matches. This CDR3 spans 15 amino acids. Germline CDR1 is MDHEN and CDR2 is SYDVKM. CDR3 DNA: TGTGCCAGCAGTCCCCCGGACAGGGGGCGATATGGCTACACCTTC. As protein: CASSPPDRGRYGYTF.

This clone has a single count. V usage is TRBV18 and J usage is TRBJ1-1, with a weak D call TRBD1 (5 bases). The germline V gene has CDR1 KGHSH and CDR2 LQKENI. The CDR3 has 17 amino acids. V lost 3 bases to trimming and J lost 1 base, with 18 bases between them. The DNA for the CDR3 is TGTGCCAGCTCACCCGTGGGCGGGGGGAGTGGGAACACTGAAGCTTTCTTT. Its protein is CASSPVGGGSGNTEAFF.

The rearrangement joins TRBV28 to TRBJ1-1; 7 positions match TRBD1. With V trimmed by 2 bases and J by 3 bases, 9 bases remained unmatched. The CDR3 contains 16 residues. Germline CDR1 is MDHEN and CDR2 is SYDVKM. CDR3 sequence reads: CASSLQGGEAYTEAFF. Written as DNA, the CDR3 is TGTGCCAGCAGTTTACAAGGGGGCGAGGCGTACACTGAAGCTTTCTTT. Full variable domain (remainder filled in from reference TRBV28 and TRBJ1-1): DVKVTQSSRYLVKRTGEKVFLECVQDMDHENMFWYRQDPGLGLRLIYFSYDVKMKEKGDIPEGYSVSREKKERFSLILESASTNQTSMYLCASSLQGGEAYTEAFFGQGTRLTVV.

The genes are TRBV30 and TRBJ2-7; 11 positions match TRBD1. The ends lost 7 bases at V and 0 bases at J; junction bases unmatched: 11. There are 16 residues in the CDR3. CDR1 and CDR2 from the germline V gene are GTSNPN and SVGIG (reference sequence). The CDR3 bases are TGTGCCTCAACCCCCTCCGGGACAGGGGGCTCCTACGAGCAGTACTTC. Translation gives CASTPSGTGGSYEQYF. The full variable domain, rest sourced from reference TRBV30 and TRBJ2-7, is SQTIHQWPATLVQPVGSPLSLECTVEGTSNPNLYWYRQAAGRGLQLLFYSVGIGQISSEVPQNLSASRPQDRQFILSSKKLLLSDSGFYLCASTPSGTGGSYEQYFGPGTRLTVT.

The V call is TRBV5-6, the J call TRBJ2-7, with D tentatively TRBD1 (6 bases). The CDR3 runs to 12 residues. V gave up 4 bases and J gave up 4 bases, with 9 bases separating them. The V gene's germline CDR1 is SGHDT and CDR2 YYEEEE. The CDR3 nucleotides read TGTGCCAGCAGCAGGACAGAGTACGAGCAGTACTTC. This sequence encodes CASSRTEYEQYF.

V gene TRBV27 combines with J gene TRBJ2-3; D call uncertain. The CDR3 length is 13 residues. The germline CDR1 and CDR2 sequences are MNHEY and SMNVEV (reference sequence). Trimming removed 2 bases from V and 4 bases from J, with 7 bases in between. As DNA, the CDR3 is TGTGCCAGCAGTTTAAGAGAGGCAGATACGCAGTATTTT. Its protein product is CASSLREADTQYF.

Concerning this clone itself: The sample carries other DNA sequences with the same CDR3. This chain connects TRBV5-1 to TRBJ2-3; TRBD2 aligns across 12 bases. V shed 4 bases and J 4 bases; nucleotides not matched to a gene: 1. Per germline, CDR1 SGHRS and CDR2 YFSETQ. The CDR3 covers 14 residues. CDR3 DNA: TGCGCCAGCAGCCTAGCGGGGGGGGCAGATACGCAGTATTTT. Amino acid sequence: CASSLAGGADTQYF.

As to this clone: One junction end does not reproduce the germline sequence, and a read error may be involved. The chain joins TRBV7-7 to TRBJ2-3, with D perhaps TRBD1 (6 bases). Germline V gene lookup returns CDR1 SSHAT and CDR2 FNYEAQ (reference sequence). The CDR3 spans 13 residues. CDR3 loop: CASSRGSTDTQYF. In DNA form, the CDR3 reads TGTGCTAGCAGCAGGGGAAGCACAGATACGCAGTATTTT.

The chain recombines TRBV4-1 with TRBJ2-1, with TRBD1 matching 8 bases. The CDR3 runs to 17 residues. Germline V gene sequence: CDR1 MGHRA, CDR2 YSYEKL. V lost 0 bases and J lost 7; bases outside the gene matches: 11. In DNA form, the CDR3 reads TGCGCCAGCAGCCAAGATATTACCGGGACAGGTGGAAATGAGCAGTTCTTC. This encodes CASSQDITGTGGNEQFF.

The rearrangement uses TRBV2 and TRBJ2-1; no reliable D call. Deletions cut 6 bases from V and 9 bases from J, with 15 bases between. This CDR3 region has 13 residues. The germline gives CDR1 SNHLY, CDR2 FYNNEI. CDR3 sequence reads: CASSGLSTIEQFF. The DNA for the CDR3 is TGTGCCAGCAGCGGTCTCTCCACTATTGAGCAGTTCTTC.

This clone was seen more than once but under ten times. The chain is built from TRBV5-8 and TRBJ1-2, with TRBD1 identical over 7 bases. The V and J ends lost 4 bases and 4 bases, in that order; junction bases with no gene match: 16. CDR3 length: 17 amino acids. Germline V gene data show CDR1 as SGHTS and CDR2 as YDEGEE. CDR3 loop: CASSPQGTSDTAYGYTF. Here the CDR3 DNA reads TGTGCCAGCAGCCCACAGGGGACATCAGACACCGCCTATGGCTACACCTTC.

The V call is TRBV7-2, the J call TRBJ2-3, with D uncertain. From germline, CDR1 is SGHTA and CDR2 FQGNSA. The CDR3 runs to 15 residues. V was shortened by 5 bases and J by 0 bases, with 12 bases between the two germline ends. The CDR3: CASSSRIASTDTQYF. The CDR3 coding sequence is TGTGCCAGCAGCAGCAGGATCGCTAGCACAGATACGCAGTATTTT.

The V gene is TRBV7-6, the J gene TRBJ2-5, with 9 nucleotides matching TRBD2. Trimming cost V 5 bases and J 4 bases; bases outside gene matches: 11. The germline CDR1 and CDR2 sequences are SGHVS and FNYEAQ. The CDR3 totals 16 residues. The chain's CDR3 is CASSPLAGEALETQYF. The CDR3 bases are TGTGCCAGCAGCCCATTAGCGGGAGAGGCTTTAGAGACCCAGTACTTC.

The V gene is TRBV6-6, the J gene TRBJ1-5; TRBD1 aligns across 10 bases. V shed 6 bases, J shed 7 bases, and the junction held 9 bases outside the gene matches. CDR1 is MNHNY, CDR2 SVGAGI, per germline (reference sequence). The CDR3 runs to 15 residues. CDR3 in amino acids: CASRRGQGQGQPQHF. The CDR3 bases are TGTGCCAGCAGAAGGGGACAGGGGCAAGGACAGCCCCAGCATTTT.

The chain couples TRBV29-1 to TRBJ1-3, with no clear D. The CDR3 totals 13 residues. From germline, CDR1 is SQVTM and CDR2 ANQGSEA. V lost 5 bases and J lost 4, with 12 bases in between. CDR3 nucleotides: TGCAGCGTTACACCCGGAGGGGGAAACACCATATATTTT. Translated, it gives CSVTPGGGNTIYF.

This chain connects TRBV10-3 to TRBJ2-7; TRBD2 agrees at 8 bases. Germline lookup yields CDR1 ENHRY and CDR2 SYGVKD. The CDR3 loop spans 15 amino acids. J gave up 6 bases and V 6 bases, and 13 bases lay outside the gene matches. This CDR3 reads CAISPPGGLDGEQYF. The CDR3 bases are TGTGCCATCAGCCCACCTGGGGGACTAGACGGCGAGCAGTACTTC.

V usage is TRBV19 and J usage is TRBJ1-1; no clear D. V was cut by 10 bases and J by 1 base, with 13 bases left in between. Germline CDR1 is LNHDA and CDR2 is SQIVND (reference sequence). This CDR3 is built from 13 residues. As DNA, the CDR3 is TGTGCCACCTCCCAGACTGCGAACACTGAAGCTTTCTTT. This gives the protein CATSQTANTEAFF.

Only one count was recorded for this clone. This chain connects TRBV18 to TRBJ2-2; TRBD2 is a possible D gene (6 bases). V was clipped by 3 bases and J by 0 bases, with 8 bases between them. The CDR3 loop spans 15 amino acids. In germline, CDR1 is KGHSH, CDR2 LQKENI. The CDR3 loop is CASSPGLANTGELFF. In nucleotides, the CDR3 is TGTGCCAGCTCACCGGGACTTGCGAACACCGGGGAGCTGTTTTTT.

The chain is built from TRBV10-3 and TRBJ2-7; TRBD1 aligns across 10 bases. Germline assignment: CDR1 ENHRY and CDR2 SYGVKD. The junction had 7 bases not matched to a gene; V was cut back by 6 bases and J by 5 bases. The CDR3 covers 14 residues. The CDR3 DNA reads TGTGCCATCAGGGGGGACAGGGGAGGTAACGAGCAGTACTTC. Protein: CAIRGDRGGNEQYF.

The gene calls are TRBV14 and TRBJ2-2; 8 bases are a match to TRBD2. There are 15 residues in the CDR3. The J segment lost 4 bases and the V segment lost 4 bases, leaving 5 bases of the junction unmatched. CDR1 and CDR2 (germline): SGHDN, FVKESK. The CDR3 region is CASSRVGRATGELFF. For the CDR3, the DNA is TGTGCCAGCAGCCGCGTCGGGAGGGCCACCGGGGAGCTGTTTTTT.

V gene TRBV1 combines with J gene TRBJ2-7; the table's D gene call, TRBD2, was not cross checked with the DNA. TRBV1 is an annotated pseudogene. The CDR3 has 14 amino acids. The CDR3 nucleotides are TGCACCAGCAGCCAAGACACTGGGAGAGGGGAGCAGTACTTC. Protein sequence: CTSSQDTGRGEQYF.

The chain is built from TRBV19 and TRBJ2-1; 7 positions agree with TRBD2. V trimming: 4 bases; J trimming: 9 bases; junction bases outside the gene matches: 6. The CDR3 totals 13 residues. Germline CDR1 LNHDA, CDR2 SQIVND (reference sequence). CDR3 loop: CASSKLAGLEQFF. CDR3 coding DNA: TGTGCCAGTAGTAAGTTAGCGGGCCTTGAGCAGTTCTTC.

The chain links TRBV29-1 to TRBJ2-5; D not certain. Looked up from germline, CDR1 is SQVTM and CDR2 is ANQGSEA. V lost 5 bases, J lost 5 bases, and 12 bases lay in between. CDR3 length: 12 amino acids. CDR3 in DNA: TGCAGCGTTCCCCCAGAGGCGGAGACCCAGTACTTC. Translation gives CSVPPEAETQYF. Using reference TRBV29-1 and TRBJ2-5 for the parts outside the CDR3, the full variable domain is SAVISQKPSRDICQRGTSLTIQCQVDSQVTMMFWYRQQPGQSLTLIATANQGSEATYESGFVIDKFPISRPNLTFSTLTVSNMSPEDSSIYLCSVPPEAETQYFGPGTRLLVL.

This chain joins TRBV27 and TRBJ2-7, with D perhaps TRBD1 (6 bases). The CDR3 has 12 residues. Germline V CDR1 and CDR2: MNHEY, SMNVEV (reference sequence). V lost 5 bases and J 5 bases, leaving 10 bases between the germline ends. CDR3 bases: TGTGCCAGCAGTCCCGGACAGAACGAGCAGTACTTC. Amino acids: CASSPGQNEQYF.

V gene TRBV28 combines with J gene TRBJ1-2; 7 bases are a match to TRBD1. Germline CDR1 and CDR2: MDHEN and SYDVKM. The trim removed 6 bases at V and 8 bases at J, leaving 9 bases unmatched. The CDR3 has 13 residues. The CDR3 reads CASSPETGTGYTF. The CDR3 DNA sequence: TGTGCCAGCAGCCCCGAGACAGGGACAGGCTACACCTTC.

The gene calls are TRBV30 and TRBJ2-1; 7 bases fit TRBD2. This CDR3 region has 18 residues. Germline V CDR1 and CDR2: GTSNPN, SVGIG (reference sequence). V dropped 4 bases and J dropped 3; count of bases not matched to a gene: 18. The DNA of the CDR3 is TGTGCCTGGACCGACTGGGGGGGAGGGCCGGGTATCTACAATGAGCAGTTCTTC. Residues: CAWTDWGGGPGIYNEQFF.

The V and J genes are TRBV28 and TRBJ2-2; tentative D call: TRBD2 (5 bases). Per germline, CDR1 MDHEN and CDR2 SYDVKM. V lost 3 bases and J lost 3, with 14 bases in between. CDR3 size: 16 residues. CDR3 in DNA: TGTGCCAGCAGTTTTGGTTCTTTCGGGGACACCGGGGAGCTGTTTTTT. It encodes CASSFGSFGDTGELFF.

The chain carries TRBV5-3 and TRBJ2-7, with 7 bases fitting TRBD2. TRBV5-3 is labeled an ORF, and its function is uncertain. This CDR3 contains 18 residues. J was trimmed by 2 bases and V by 5 bases; bases with no gene match: 19. The CDR3 spells CARSSPGCRAGVPYEQYF. The CDR3 coding sequence is TGTGCCAGAAGTTCTCCGGGGTGTCGGGCGGGAGTCCCCTACGAGCAGTACTTC.

The rearrangement joins TRBV11-2 to TRBJ2-7; 9 nucleotides line up with TRBD1. Losses at the gene ends were 1 base for V and 3 bases for J; bases not matched to a gene: 7. Germline-derived CDR1 and CDR2 are SGHAT and FQNNGV. The CDR3 totals 16 residues. The DNA for the CDR3 is TGTGCCAGCAGCTTAGGTGAACAGGGGGCGCGCTACGAGCAGTACTTC. It translates to CASSLGEQGARYEQYF.

The rearrangement links TRBV7-9 to TRBJ2-5, with D possibly matching TRBD1 (5 bases). V lost 3 bases to trimming and J lost 7 bases, with 9 bases between them. This CDR3 has 12 residues. Germline assignment: CDR1 SEHNR and CDR2 FQNEAQ (reference sequence). The CDR3 nucleotides read TGTGCCAGCAGCTTCGGCCAGGGGACCCAGTACTTC. Translation: CASSFGQGTQYF.